This note documents a single T cell receptor (beta chain) sequence. Profiled with immunoSEQ multiplex PCR; TCRdb holds only in-frame clones, not every one. The table records 40,000 or so clones, 80% to 90% of them present only once. The sample is drawn from a study of PD-L1 blockade in urothelial cancer. Stated time point: peripheral blood 6 weeks after treatment start. This sample comprised PBMCs, obtained around atezolizumab (anti-PD-L1) treatment. This sequence originates from a man aged 60 to 75 with urothelial cancer.

The CDR3 sequence is CASRTPQGAEQYF. DNA for the CDR3: TGTGCCAGCAGAACACCACAGGGGGCCGAGCAGTACTTC. The chain couples TRBV6-5 to TRBJ2-7, with 9 bases lining up with TRBD1. Germline CDR1 is MNHEY and CDR2 is SVGAGI. CDR3 length equals 13 residues. Germline trimming cut 6 bases from V and 6 bases from J; bases unmatched to any gene: 6.